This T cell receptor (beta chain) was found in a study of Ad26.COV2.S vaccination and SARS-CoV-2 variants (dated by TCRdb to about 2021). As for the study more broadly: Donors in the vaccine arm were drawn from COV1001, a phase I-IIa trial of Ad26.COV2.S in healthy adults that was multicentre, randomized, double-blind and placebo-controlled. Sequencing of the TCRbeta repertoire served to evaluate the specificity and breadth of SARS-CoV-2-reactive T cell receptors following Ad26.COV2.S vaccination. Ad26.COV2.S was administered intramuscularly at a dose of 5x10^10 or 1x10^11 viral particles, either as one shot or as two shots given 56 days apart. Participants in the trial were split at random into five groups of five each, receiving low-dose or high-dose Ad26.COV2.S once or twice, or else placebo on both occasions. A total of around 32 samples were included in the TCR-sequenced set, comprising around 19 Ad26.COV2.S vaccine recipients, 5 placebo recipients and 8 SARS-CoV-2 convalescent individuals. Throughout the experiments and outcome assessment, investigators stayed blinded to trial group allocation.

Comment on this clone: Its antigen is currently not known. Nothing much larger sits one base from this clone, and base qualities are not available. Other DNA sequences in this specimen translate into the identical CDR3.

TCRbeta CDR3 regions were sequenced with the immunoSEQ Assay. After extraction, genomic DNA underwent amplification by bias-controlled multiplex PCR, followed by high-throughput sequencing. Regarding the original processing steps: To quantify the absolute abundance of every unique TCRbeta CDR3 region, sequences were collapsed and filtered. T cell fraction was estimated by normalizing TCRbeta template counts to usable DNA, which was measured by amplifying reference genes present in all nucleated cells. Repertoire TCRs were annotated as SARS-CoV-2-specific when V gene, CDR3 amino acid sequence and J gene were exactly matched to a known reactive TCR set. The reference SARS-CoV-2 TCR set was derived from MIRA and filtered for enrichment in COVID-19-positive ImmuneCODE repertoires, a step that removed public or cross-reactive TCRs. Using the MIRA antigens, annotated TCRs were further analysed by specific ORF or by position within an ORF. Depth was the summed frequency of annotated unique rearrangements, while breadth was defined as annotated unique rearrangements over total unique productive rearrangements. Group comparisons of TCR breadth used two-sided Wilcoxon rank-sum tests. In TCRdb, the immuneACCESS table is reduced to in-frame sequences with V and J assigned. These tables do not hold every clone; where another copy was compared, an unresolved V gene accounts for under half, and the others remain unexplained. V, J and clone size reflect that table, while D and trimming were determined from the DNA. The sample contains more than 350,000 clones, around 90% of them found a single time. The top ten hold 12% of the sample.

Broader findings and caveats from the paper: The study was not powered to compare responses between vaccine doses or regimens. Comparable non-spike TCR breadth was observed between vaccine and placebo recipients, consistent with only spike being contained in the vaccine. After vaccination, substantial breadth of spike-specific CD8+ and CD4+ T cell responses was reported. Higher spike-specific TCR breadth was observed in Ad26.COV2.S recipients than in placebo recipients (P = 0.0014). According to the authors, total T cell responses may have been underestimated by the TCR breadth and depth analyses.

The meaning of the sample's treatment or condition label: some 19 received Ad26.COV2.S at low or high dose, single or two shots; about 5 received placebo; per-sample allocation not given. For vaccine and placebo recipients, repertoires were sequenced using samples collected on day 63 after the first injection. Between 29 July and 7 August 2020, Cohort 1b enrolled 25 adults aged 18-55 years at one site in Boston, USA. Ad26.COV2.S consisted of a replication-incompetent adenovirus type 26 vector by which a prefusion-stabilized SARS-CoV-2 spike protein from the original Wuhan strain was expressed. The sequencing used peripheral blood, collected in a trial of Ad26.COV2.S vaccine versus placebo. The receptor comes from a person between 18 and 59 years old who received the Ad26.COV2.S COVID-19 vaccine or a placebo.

The DNA sequence is given as TGTGCCAGCAGCTTAGCGGGGTCTTACGGCTACACCTTC. Its translation reads: CASSLAGSYGYTF. The rearranged segments are TRBV7-9 and TRBJ1-2; there is no confident call for the D gene. V is pared back by 0 bases and J by 8 bases, with 10 bases lying between the germline termini. CDR1 SEHNR and CDR2 FQNEAQ were looked up in the germline V gene (reference sequence). There are 13 amino acids in the CDR3, from cysteine to phenylalanine inclusive. Only the CDR3 DNA stays, 39 bases, in frame from base 1.